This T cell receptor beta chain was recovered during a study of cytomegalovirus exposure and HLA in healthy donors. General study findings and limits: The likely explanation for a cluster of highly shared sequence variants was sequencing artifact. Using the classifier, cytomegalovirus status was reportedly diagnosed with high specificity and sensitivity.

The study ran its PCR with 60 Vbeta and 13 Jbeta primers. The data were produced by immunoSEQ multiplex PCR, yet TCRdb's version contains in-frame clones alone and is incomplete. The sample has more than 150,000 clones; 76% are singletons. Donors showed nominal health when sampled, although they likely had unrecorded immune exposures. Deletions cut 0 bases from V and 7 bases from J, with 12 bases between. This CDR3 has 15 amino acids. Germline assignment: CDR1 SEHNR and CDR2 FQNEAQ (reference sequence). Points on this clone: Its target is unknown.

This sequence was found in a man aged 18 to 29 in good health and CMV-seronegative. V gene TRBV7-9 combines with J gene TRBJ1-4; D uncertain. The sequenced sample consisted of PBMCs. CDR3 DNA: TGTGCCAGCAGCTTAGCCGTCGCCGAGCGTGAAAAACTGTTTTTT. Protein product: CASSLAVAEREKLFF.